These 27 T cell receptor beta chains originate from one sample sequenced in a study of cytomegalovirus exposure and HLA in healthy donors. The study ran its PCR with 60 Vbeta and 13 Jbeta primers. The data were produced by immunoSEQ multiplex PCR, yet TCRdb's version contains in-frame clones alone and is incomplete. The sample lists 150,000 to 200,000 clones; 75% to 80% were seen once. The sample comprised PBMCs. These receptor sequences come from a man aged 40-49 years in good health and CMV-seropositive.

This clone was found a few times. The chain recombines TRBV9 with TRBJ2-7; weak D call: TRBD2 (6 bases). V was shortened by 4 bases and J by 1 base, with 12 bases between the two germline ends. Per the germline V gene, CDR1 is SGDLS and CDR2 is YYNGEE. The CDR3 runs to 14 residues. The CDR3 loop reads CASSWDLLSYEQYF. In nucleotides, the CDR3 is TGTGCCAGCAGCTGGGACTTACTATCCTACGAGCAGTACTTC.

The chain uses TRBV28 and TRBJ1-4; a possible D gene is TRBD1 (6 bases). The CDR3 sequence is 15 residues long. The V gene lost 1 base and the J gene lost 3 bases, with 9 bases spanning the gap. Germline values: CDR1 MDHEN, CDR2 SYDVKM. The CDR3 nucleotides are TGTGCCAGCAGTTTATTGGGGGCGCCTAATGAAAAACTGTTTTTT. As protein: CASSLLGAPNEKLFF.

The gene calls are TRBV11-2 and TRBJ2-7; 13 nucleotides line up with TRBD2. CDR1 is SGHAT, CDR2 FQNNGV, per germline. The V segment lost 5 bases and the J segment 1 base; nucleotides outside the gene matches: 5. The CDR3 runs 16 residues. In DNA form, the CDR3 reads TGTGCCAGCAGCGCCCGACTAGCGGGAGGATCCTACGAGCAGTACTTC. Residues: CASSARLAGGSYEQYF.

The V and J genes are TRBV6-1 and TRBJ2-7; TRBD1 matches 7 bases. CDR1 is MNHNS, CDR2 SASEGT, per germline. The CDR3 sequence is 14 residues long. J lost 4 bases, V lost 5 bases, and 8 bases had no gene match. The CDR3 here is CASSRQGVEYEQYF. The CDR3 DNA follows: TGTGCCAGCAGTAGGCAGGGGGTCGAGTACGAGCAGTACTTC.

This clone was recorded only once. Sequence at one end of the junction differs from germline and may be a read error. The rearrangement uses TRBV7-9 and TRBJ1-1; D is possibly TRBD1 (6 bases). The CDR3 covers 14 residues. Germline V gene sequence: CDR1 SEHNR, CDR2 FQNEAQ (reference sequence). The CDR3 reads CASSQETGISEAFF. DNA for the CDR3: TGTGCCAGCAGTCAAGAAACAGGGATTTCTGAGGCTTTCTTT.

V is TRBV9 and J is TRBJ1-2, with D possibly matching TRBD1 (5 bases). Germline CDR1 SGDLS, CDR2 YYNGEE. The CDR3 sequence is 15 residues long. V was shortened by 1 base and J by 6 bases, with 16 bases between the two germline ends. The CDR3 DNA reads TGTGCCAGCAGCGTATGGGGGGATCCGCTGGATGGCTACACCTTC. It specifies CASSVWGDPLDGYTF.

In its sample, this clone was seen a few times. This rearrangement joins TRBV19 to TRBJ1-2, with D possibly TRBD1 on 6 matching bases. Per germline, CDR1 LNHDA and CDR2 SQIVND (reference sequence). V gave up 1 base and J gave up 1 base, with 16 bases separating them. The CDR3 is 17 residues long. The CDR3 reads CASSIGNRAPRNYGYTF. In DNA form, the CDR3 reads TGTGCCAGTAGTATAGGGAACAGGGCGCCCCGTAACTATGGCTACACCTTC.

This sequence joins TRBV19 and TRBJ2-1; unclear D gene. Trimming pared 3 bases from V and 7 bases from J, leaving 10 bases between. The CDR3 is made up of 13 amino acids. Germline values: CDR1 LNHDA, CDR2 SQIVND (reference sequence). The CDR3 region is CASSIWAENEQFF. DNA of the CDR3: TGTGCCAGTAGTATTTGGGCAGAGAATGAGCAGTTCTTC.

This clone was observed once. This rearrangement joins TRBV18 to TRBJ1-2; 7 positions agree with TRBD1. Looked up from germline, CDR1 is KGHSH and CDR2 is LQKENI. Germline trimming cut 4 bases from V and 4 bases from J; bases unmatched to any gene: 3. The CDR3 is made up of 13 amino acids. In DNA form, the CDR3 reads TGTGCCAGCTCACAGGGACAGAGCTATGGCTACACCTTC. This encodes CASSQGQSYGYTF.

V and J are TRBV27 and TRBJ2-7; 8 positions match TRBD1. The CDR3 totals 15 residues. With 5 bases clipped from V and 6 bases from J, the junction kept 12 bases outside the gene matches. Germline V CDR1 and CDR2: MNHEY, SMNVEV (reference sequence). CDR3 DNA: TGTGCCAGCAGTCCGGGCGCAGGGGGCGCGGGCGAGCAGTACTTC. This gives the protein CASSPGAGGAGEQYF.

Turning to this clone: Compared with germline, one end of the junction differs, possibly owing to a read error. The V call is TRBV15, the J call TRBJ2-2; D gene unclear. The germline V gene encodes CDR1 LNHNV and CDR2 YYDKDF (reference sequence). There are 14 residues in the CDR3. DNA for the CDR3: TGTGCCACCGGCAGAGATCGGGTGGTCGGGGAGCTGTTTTTT. Amino acid sequence: CATGRDRVVGELFF.

This chain connects TRBV29-1 to TRBJ2-7, with a possible D match to TRBD1 (6 bases). Germline V lookup: CDR1 SQVTM, CDR2 ANQGSEA. The length of the CDR3 is 14 residues. V lost 7 bases and J lost 2, with 18 bases in between. The CDR3 coding sequence is TGCAGCGCTGCCACCGGGACACCTCCCTACGAGCAGTACTTC. As protein: CSAATGTPPYEQYF.

This clone showed up just once. The V call is TRBV27, the J call TRBJ2-7, with D maybe TRBD1 (6 bases). Germline V lookup: CDR1 MNHEY, CDR2 SMNVEV (reference sequence). The V end was cut by 5 bases, the J end by 3 bases, with 11 bases between. CDR3 size: 13 residues. The CDR3 DNA follows: TGTGCCAGCAGTGTAGGGACACACTACGAGCAGTACTTC. Protein sequence: CASSVGTHYEQYF.

The chain employs TRBV5-5 and TRBJ2-5, with 7 positions matching TRBD2. V dropped 4 bases and J dropped 5; count of bases not matched to a gene: 8. This CDR3 has 14 residues. The germline V gene has CDR1 SGHKS and CDR2 YYEKEE (reference sequence). The CDR3 spells CASSPRRGGETQYF. CDR3 DNA sequence: TGTGCCAGCAGCCCTCGACGGGGAGGGGAGACCCAGTACTTC.

The chain joins TRBV6-5 to TRBJ2-7; 7 nucleotides align to TRBD2. Germline-derived CDR1 and CDR2 are MNHEY and SVGAGI. The CDR3 spans 16 residues. With V trimmed by 4 bases and J by 3 bases, 12 bases remained unmatched. CDR3 sequence reads: CASSSNGLVANYEQYF. In nucleotides, the CDR3 is TGTGCCAGCAGTTCAAACGGACTAGTGGCTAACTACGAGCAGTACTTC.

The chain carries TRBV28 and TRBJ1-1, with D perhaps matching TRBD1 (6 bases). Germline V gene data show CDR1 as MDHEN and CDR2 as SYDVKM. There are 13 residues in the CDR3. Trimming left V 8 bases short and J 6 bases short, with 16 bases between. This CDR3 is CASLDKQGPEAFF. The CDR3 bases are TGTGCCAGCCTCGACAAACAGGGCCCTGAAGCTTTCTTT.

This clone was recorded once. The J gene is TRBJ1-3, the V gene TRBV5-1; 12 bases match TRBD1. Germline loops: CDR1 SGHRS, CDR2 YFSETQ. The CDR3 has 16 amino acids. The V segment lost 4 bases and the J segment 2 bases; nucleotides outside the gene matches: 4. The CDR3: CASSLGTGGPGNTIYF. CDR3 DNA: TGCGCCAGCAGCCTAGGGACAGGGGGCCCTGGAAACACCATATATTTT.

In DNA, the CDR3 is TGCAGCGTTGAGGGGACTAGCGGGAGAGGTTACGAGCAGTACTTC. This encodes CSVEGTSGRGYEQYF. The chain couples TRBV29-1 to TRBJ2-7; 14 positions agree with TRBD2. J gave up 4 bases and V 3 bases, and 5 bases lay outside the gene matches. CDR3 size: 15 residues. Germline CDR1 is SQVTM and CDR2 is ANQGSEA.

This clone was detected only a few times. The V gene is TRBV10-2, the J gene TRBJ1-1; TRBD1 matches 7 bases. Germline-derived CDR1 and CDR2 are WSHSY and SAAADI. The ends lost 6 bases at V and 4 bases at J; junction bases unmatched: 5. This CDR3 has 13 residues. This chain's CDR3 is CASRLAGGTEAFF. The CDR3 nucleotides are TGCGCCAGCAGATTGGCAGGGGGCACTGAAGCTTTCTTT.

The V gene is TRBV6-1, the J gene TRBJ1-1, with TRBD1 matching over 8 bases. With 2 bases clipped from V and 3 bases from J, the junction kept 5 bases outside the gene matches. Germline V gene sequence: CDR1 MNHNS, CDR2 SASEGT. The CDR3 spans 15 residues. CDR3 protein: CASSEQGAGDTEAFF. CDR3 coding DNA: TGTGCCAGCAGTGAACAGGGGGCGGGGGACACTGAAGCTTTCTTT.

This clone was observed once. This rearrangement joins TRBV28 to TRBJ2-2; maybe TRBD2 (6 bases). CDR1 is MDHEN, CDR2 SYDVKM, per germline. CDR3 length: 13 amino acids. The V end lost 8 bases, the J end lost 2 bases, and 9 bases lay between the germline ends. CDR3 sequence: CASAGPNTGELFF. In DNA, the CDR3 is TGTGCCAGCGCGGGACCAAACACCGGGGAGCTGTTTTTT. Using reference TRBV28 and TRBJ2-2 for the parts outside the CDR3, the full variable domain is DVKVTQSSRYLVKRTGEKVFLECVQDMDHENMFWYRQDPGLGLRLIYFSYDVKMKEKGDIPEGYSVSREKKERFSLILESASTNQTSMYLCASAGPNTGELFFGEGSRLTVL.

In DNA form, the CDR3 reads TGTGCCAGCAGCCCCTCAGGGGGAGCGGGAGGGGCCGAGCAGTACTTC. Translated, it gives CASSPSGGAGGAEQYF. This rearrangement joins TRBV5-4 to TRBJ2-7; 10 positions match TRBD2. Looked up from germline, CDR1 is SGHNT and CDR2 is YYREEE (reference sequence). V gave up 4 bases and J gave up 6 bases; unmatched junction bases: 13. This CDR3 comprises 16 residues.

This sequence joins TRBV27 and TRBJ1-5, with TRBD1 identical over 7 bases. Germline values: CDR1 MNHEY, CDR2 SMNVEV (reference sequence). After removal of 10 bases from V and 3 bases from J, the junction contained 9 bases not matched to a gene. The CDR3 sequence is 14 residues long. CDR3 nucleotides: TGTGCCACCCGACAGGGCTTTTACAATCAGCCCCAGCATTTT. Amino acid sequence: CATRQGFYNQPQHF.

The chain carries TRBV27 and TRBJ2-1; TRBD2 matches 12 bases. Trimming cost V 6 bases and J 4 bases; bases outside gene matches: 4. Germline V gives CDR1 MNHEY, CDR2 SMNVEV (reference sequence). The CDR3 sequence is 15 residues long. The CDR3 DNA follows: TGTGCCAGCAGCGGGACTAGCGGGCCTTACAATGAGCAGTTCTTC. Its protein product is CASSGTSGPYNEQFF.

The chain recombines TRBV7-6 with TRBJ2-5; D is undetermined. The CDR3 covers 13 residues. Germline assignment: CDR1 SGHVS and CDR2 FNYEAQ. Trimming stripped 1 base from V and 2 bases from J, with 5 bases between. CDR3 loop: CASSLVTQETQYF. In DNA form, the CDR3 reads TGTGCCAGCAGCTTAGTTACACAAGAGACCCAGTACTTC.

The chain combines TRBV19 with TRBJ2-2; 8 positions agree with TRBD1. Trimming took 9 bases from V and 3 from J; bases not matched to a gene: 6. This CDR3 contains 14 residues. CDR1 and CDR2 (germline): LNHDA, SQIVND (reference sequence). CDR3 protein: CASQGQAYTGELFF. The DNA for the CDR3 is TGTGCCAGCCAGGGACAGGCGTACACCGGGGAGCTGTTTTTT.

This clone was seen more than once but under ten times. The gene calls are TRBV29-1 and TRBJ1-2; a weak D match, TRBD1 (5 bases). Germline CDR1 reads SQVTM; CDR2 reads ANQGSEA. The CDR3 contains 14 residues. V lost 7 bases and J lost 8, with 23 bases in between. DNA for the CDR3: TGCAGCGCACGGACATCCTTCCCCTATGGAGGCTACACCTTC. Translation gives CSARTSFPYGGYTF.